A single T cell receptor (beta chain) is shown here with its context. This sample stems from a study of T cell changes during pregnancy in multiple sclerosis. Repertoires were generated with immunoSEQ multiplex PCR, while TCRdb's copy carries only in-frame clones and drops some. The sample contains about 40,000 clones, roughly 94% of which appear only once. CDR1 is GTSNPN, CDR2 SVGIG, per germline (reference sequence). V lost 0 bases and J 7 bases, leaving 13 bases between the germline ends. This CDR3 spans 15 amino acids. This TCR came from a female donor with multiple sclerosis, enrolled in a pregnancy study. Sequences were derived from peripheral blood, sampled in the third trimester of pregnancy. The V call is TRBV30, the J call TRBJ1-6; D may be TRBD1 (5 bases). The CDR3 coding sequence is TGTGCCTGGAGTGTACAGGCTGGGCGGAATTCACCCCTCCACTTT. Its translation is CAWSVQAGRNSPLHF.